The entry that follows covers one T cell receptor beta chain sequence. Germline lookup yields CDR1 SGHTA and CDR2 FQGNSA. V was cut by 0 bases and J by 1 base, with 9 bases left in between. The CDR3 runs 16 residues. These data belong to a study of blood T cell repertoires in COVID-19. Here immunoSEQ multiplex PCR was the method, and the copy in TCRdb shows in-frame clones only, minus some. The sample includes some 150,000 clones, approximately 86% seen only once; the top ten take approximately 3.5%. Sequencing was carried out using peripheral blood. The TCR originated in a man in his 70s with acute or convalescent COVID-19. The rearrangement links TRBV7-2 to TRBJ2-2, with D maybe TRBD1 (5 bases). The CDR3 coding sequence is TGTGCCAGCAGCTTAGCGACAGAGCTGAACACCGGGGAGCTGTTTTTT. Translated: CASSLATELNTGELFF. The full variable domain, in which reference TRBV7-2 and TRBJ2-2 provide the parts outside the CDR3, is GAGVSQSPSNKVTEKGKDVELRCDPISGHTALYWYRQSLGQGLEFLIYFQGNSAPDKSGLPSDRFSAERTGGSVSTLTIQRTQQEDSAVYLCASSLATELNTGELFFGEGSRLTVL.